This T cell receptor (beta chain) comes out of a study of blood T cells in healthy people across ages. The germline V gene has CDR1 MNHEY and CDR2 SVGAGI. V gave up 0 bases and J gave up 1 base, with 11 bases separating them. The CDR3 covers 16 residues. This clonotype was counted only a few times. Its antigen is as yet unknown. Whole-study results and caveats: Getting older went along with TCR beta diversity per million T cells dropping roughly linearly. In long-lived donors, naive CD4+ cell counts and diversity exceeded those of aged donors.

For the second PCR, which ran for 7 to 11 cycles, a sample-barcoded 5' primer and a J-beta primer mix were used. TCRdb re-derived calls from the 5' RACE reads in MiXCR, one entry per CDR3 protein. The sample lists 1.5 million to 2 million distinct CDR3 sequences; about 30% were seen once. V and J are TRBV6-5 and TRBJ2-3, with D hard to call. The receptor's source is a woman aged 30 to 39 in good health. Material for sequencing was blood. CDR3 loop: CASSYSLNRGTDTQYF. The CDR3 DNA reads TGTGCCAGCAGTTACTCTTTGAACCGGGGCACAGATACGCAGTATTTT.